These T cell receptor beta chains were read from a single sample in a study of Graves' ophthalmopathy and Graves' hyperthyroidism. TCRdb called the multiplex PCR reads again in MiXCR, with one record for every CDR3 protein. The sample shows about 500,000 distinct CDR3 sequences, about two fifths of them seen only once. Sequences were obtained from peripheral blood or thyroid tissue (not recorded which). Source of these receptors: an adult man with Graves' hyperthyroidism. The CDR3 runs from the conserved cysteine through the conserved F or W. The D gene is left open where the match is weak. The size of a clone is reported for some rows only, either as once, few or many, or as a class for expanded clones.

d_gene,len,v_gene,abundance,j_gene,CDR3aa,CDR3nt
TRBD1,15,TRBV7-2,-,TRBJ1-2,CASTPTRQGANGYTF,TGTGCCAGCACCCCCACTAGGCAGGGGGCTAACGGCTACACCTTC
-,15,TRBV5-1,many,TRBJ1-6,CASSLGVNSHSPLHF,TGCGCCAGCAGCTTGGGTGTCAACTCTCACTCACCCCTCCACTTT
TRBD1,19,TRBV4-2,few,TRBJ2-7,CASSQDWSPGGQGFYEQYF,TGTGCCAGCAGCCAAGATTGGTCTCCCGGGGGACAGGGTTTTTACGAGCAGTACTTC
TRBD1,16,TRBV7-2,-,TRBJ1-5,CASSLAGQGNYQPQHF,TGTGCCAGCAGCTTAGCTGGACAGGGGAACTATCAGCCCCAGCATTTT
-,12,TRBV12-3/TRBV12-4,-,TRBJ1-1,CASTPLNTEAFF,TGTGCCAGCACCCCCTTGAACACTGAAGCTTTCTTT
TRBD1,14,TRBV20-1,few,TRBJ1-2,CSARQTGTAYGYTF,TGCAGTGCTAGGCAAACCGGGACAGCCTATGGCTACACCTTC
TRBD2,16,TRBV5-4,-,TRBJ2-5,CASSPRLAGEQETQYF,TGTGCCAGCAGCCCCCGACTAGCGGGGGAACAAGAGACCCAGTACTTC
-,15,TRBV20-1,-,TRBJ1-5,CSASSTLGYNQPQHF,TGCAGTGCTAGTTCGACCCTAGGCTACAATCAGCCCCAGCATTTT
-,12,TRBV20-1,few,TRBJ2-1,CSAPRGYNEQFF,TGCAGTGCACCGAGGGGCTACAATGAGCAGTTCTTC
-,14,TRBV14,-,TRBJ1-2,CASSRFPANYGYTF,TGTGCCAGCAGCCGGTTCCCGGCTAACTATGGCTACACCTTC
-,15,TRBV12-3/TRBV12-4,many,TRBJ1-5,CASSLGQTTRQPQHF,TGTGCCAGCAGTTTAGGACAAACGACGAGGCAGCCCCAGCATTTT
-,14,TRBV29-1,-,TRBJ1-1,CSSESHSMNTEAFF,TGCAGCAGTGAATCCCACAGCATGAACACTGAAGCTTTCTTT
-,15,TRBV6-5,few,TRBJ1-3,CASTGQLNSGNTIYF,TGTGCCAGCACTGGACAGCTCAACTCTGGAAACACCATATATTTT
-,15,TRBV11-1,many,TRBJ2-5,CASSLEGALQETQYF,TGTGCCAGCAGCTTAGAGGGCGCGCTACAAGAGACCCAGTACTTC
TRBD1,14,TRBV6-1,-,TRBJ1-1,CASRDRIWNTEAFF,TGTGCCAGCAGGGACAGGATTTGGAACACTGAAGCTTTCTTT
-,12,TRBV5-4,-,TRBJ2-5,CASSLSQVTQYF,TGTGCCAGCAGCTTGTCGCAGGTGACCCAGTACTTC
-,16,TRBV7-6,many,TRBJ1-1,CASSLTSAGEYTEAFF,TGTGCCAGCAGCTTAACATCAGCGGGGGAGTACACTGAAGCTTTCTTT
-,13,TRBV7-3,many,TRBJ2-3,CASSLTPTDTQYF,TGTGCCAGCAGCTTAACCCCCACAGATACGCAGTATTTT
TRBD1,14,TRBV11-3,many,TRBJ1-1,CASLGGGMNTEAFF,TGTGCCAGCCTCGGAGGGGGCATGAACACTGAAGCTTTCTTT
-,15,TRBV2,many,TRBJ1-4,CASSEEGATNEKLFF,TGTGCCAGCAGTGAAGAGGGAGCAACTAATGAAAAACTGTTTTTT
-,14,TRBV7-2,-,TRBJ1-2,CASSRDKNNYGYTF,TGTGCCAGCAGCAGAGACAAAAATAACTATGGCTACACCTTC
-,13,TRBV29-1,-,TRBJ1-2,CSVAVGQDCGYTF,TGCAGCGTTGCGGTAGGGCAGGATTGTGGCTACACCTTC
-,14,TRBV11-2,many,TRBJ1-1,CASSLGGGPTEAFF,TGTGCCAGCAGCTTAGGGGGAGGGCCCACTGAAGCTTTCTTT
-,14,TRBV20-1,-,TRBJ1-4,CSARGVEGGEKLFF,TGCAGTGCTAGAGGGGTGGAAGGTGGTGAAAAACTGTTTTTT
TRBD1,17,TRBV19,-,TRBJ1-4,CASTWTGDPATNEKLFF,TGTGCCAGTACCTGGACAGGCGACCCAGCAACTAATGAAAAACTGTTTTTT
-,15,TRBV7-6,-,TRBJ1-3,CASSFRDHSGNTIYF,TGTGCCAGCAGCTTCCGGGACCACTCTGGAAACACCATATATTTT
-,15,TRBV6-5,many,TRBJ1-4,CASSYTGTLGEKLFF,TGTGCCAGCAGTTACACCGGGACGCTGGGGGAAAAACTGTTTTTT
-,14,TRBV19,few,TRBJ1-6,CASSIVAGDSPLHF,TGTGCCAGTAGTATAGTGGCAGGGGATTCACCCCTCCACTTT
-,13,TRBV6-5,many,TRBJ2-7,CASSKRDYYEQYF,TGTGCCAGCAGCAAACGGGATTACTACGAGCAGTACTTC
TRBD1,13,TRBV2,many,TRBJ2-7,CAGSGQGSYEQYF,TGTGCCGGTTCCGGACAGGGCTCCTACGAGCAGTACTTC
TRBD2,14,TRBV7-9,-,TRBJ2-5,CASSTGLAGETQYF,TGTGCCAGCAGCACGGGACTAGCGGGGGAGACCCAGTACTTC
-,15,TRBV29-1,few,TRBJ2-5,CSVEDGGVIGETQYF,TGCAGCGTTGAAGATGGAGGGGTAATAGGAGAGACCCAGTACTTC
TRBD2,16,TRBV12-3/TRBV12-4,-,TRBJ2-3,CASSYSPAGGSDTQYF,TGTGCCAGCAGTTACAGTCCAGCGGGGGGATCGGATACGCAGTATTTT
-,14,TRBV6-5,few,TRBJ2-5,CASSYSSPRETQYF,TGTGCCAGCAGTTATTCCTCTCCAAGGGAGACCCAGTACTTC